This TCR beta chain was captured by sequencing in a study of T-cell reconstitution after alpha-beta-depleted transplantation in children. The J segment lost 5 bases and the V segment lost 8 bases, leaving 10 bases of the junction unmatched. Per germline, CDR1 SEHNR and CDR2 FQNEAQ (reference sequence). The CDR3 totals 14 residues. The library targeted TCRbeta and was prepared with unique molecular identifiers. MiXCR was run by TCRdb on the PCR reads, yielding one entry per CDR3 protein. This sample has under 750,000 distinct CDR3 sequences; about 23% occur once, and the top ten carry 11% to 15%. This clonotype was picked up many times. Its specificity is not known. Overall study results and limits: It was newly produced T cells that mostly accounted for T-cell counts and diversity one year after transplant. Certain patients had high TCRbeta diversity at day 60, and it came from recipient T cells and thymic progenitors that survived. Two months or so post-transplant, alpha-beta T cells reportedly derived from several hundred expanded graft clones.

This TCR was sampled from a boy under two years old who had a stem cell transplant for acute myeloid leukemia, so the T cells may come from the graft donor. The gene calls are TRBV7-9 and TRBJ2-3, with 7 bases identical to TRBD2. Sample: PBMCs, mostly from graft donor cells, taken 360 days after TCRalphabeta/CD19-depleted stem cell transplant. CDR3 loop: CASYQRGAKDTQYF. Here the CDR3 DNA reads TGTGCCAGCTATCAGCGGGGTGCTAAAGATACGCAGTATTTT.